Sequencing of this T cell receptor (beta chain) was carried out in a study of hypomethylating agent response in myelodysplastic syndrome. General observations from the study: After treatment, novel clonotypes emerged more in responders, contracted ones more in non-responders.

Here immunoSEQ multiplex PCR was the method, and the copy in TCRdb shows in-frame clones only, minus some. The sample comprises about 4,500 clones, roughly four fifths of which are singletons, and 15% to 19% rests with the top ten. As to this clone: Its antigen is still unknown. Other nucleotide sequences from this sample produce the same CDR3.

The specimen was bone marrow, collected before or after starting hypomethylating agent treatment for myelodysplastic syndrome (not recorded which). The receptor was isolated from a human donor with myelodysplastic syndrome.

As DNA, the CDR3 is TGTGCCAGCAGCCCAGGCCGTTGGGAGACCCAGTACTTC. Translating it yields CASSPGRWETQYF. J is TRBJ2-5 and V is TRBV7-2, with D uncertain. CDR1 SGHTA and CDR2 FQGNSA come from the germline V gene. CDR3 length: 13 residues. V was shortened by 5 bases and J by 5 bases, with 12 bases between the two germline ends.